The T cell receptor (beta chain) under discussion was sequenced for a study of CD8+ T cells in alopecia areata. Study context: Each of the treated patients was given oral tofacitinib, 5 to 10 mg twice daily, for moderate-to-severe alopecia areata.

Study-level points and caveats: Although TCR sharing was seen in mice, sharing across patients was less clear, possibly for HLA-related reasons.

Both peripheral blood and punch biopsies of lesional scalp skin were obtained from patients who had alopecia areata. Researchers picked out CD4+ and CD8+ T cells from PBMCs by sorting. This clone was picked up a small number of times. The antigen is not known. The CDR3 length is 17 residues. V gave up 2 bases and J gave up 2 bases, with 18 bases separating them. CDR1 is SNHLY, CDR2 FYNNEI, per germline. cDNA prepared by RNA extraction and subsequent reverse transcription served as the template for sequencing. Produced via immunoSEQ multiplex PCR; TCRdb's table is partial and in-frame only. The sample contains some 150,000 clones, roughly 66% of which appear only once.

The chain carries TRBV2 and TRBJ1-1, with TRBD1 as a possible D gene (6 bases). The material sequenced was CD8+ T cells sorted from blood, taken at week 0. The TCR was taken from a human donor with alopecia areata. CDR3 bases: TGTGCCAGCAGTGAATTAGATGTCGCAGGGGTAAACACTGAAGCTTTCTTT. Translation: CASSELDVAGVNTEAFF.